The T cell receptor (beta chain) under discussion was sequenced for a study of T cell changes during pregnancy in multiple sclerosis. The CDR3 has 11 residues. V was cut by 4 bases and J by 11 bases, with 12 bases left in between. Germline values: CDR1 SGHDT, CDR2 YYEEEE. This clone was seen once. Libraries were prepared by immunoSEQ multiplex PCR; TCRdb keeps only in-frame clonotypes and omits some of them. The sample consists of 65,000 to 95,000 clones, around 91% of them appearing once. The genes are TRBV5-6 and TRBJ1-2, with D maybe TRBD1 (5 bases). The clonotype was recovered from a female donor with multiple sclerosis, enrolled in a pregnancy study. The sequenced sample was peripheral blood, obtained before pregnancy. This CDR3 reads CASSRWGEYTF. For the CDR3, the DNA is TGTGCCAGCAGCCGGTGGGGGGAGTACACCTTC.